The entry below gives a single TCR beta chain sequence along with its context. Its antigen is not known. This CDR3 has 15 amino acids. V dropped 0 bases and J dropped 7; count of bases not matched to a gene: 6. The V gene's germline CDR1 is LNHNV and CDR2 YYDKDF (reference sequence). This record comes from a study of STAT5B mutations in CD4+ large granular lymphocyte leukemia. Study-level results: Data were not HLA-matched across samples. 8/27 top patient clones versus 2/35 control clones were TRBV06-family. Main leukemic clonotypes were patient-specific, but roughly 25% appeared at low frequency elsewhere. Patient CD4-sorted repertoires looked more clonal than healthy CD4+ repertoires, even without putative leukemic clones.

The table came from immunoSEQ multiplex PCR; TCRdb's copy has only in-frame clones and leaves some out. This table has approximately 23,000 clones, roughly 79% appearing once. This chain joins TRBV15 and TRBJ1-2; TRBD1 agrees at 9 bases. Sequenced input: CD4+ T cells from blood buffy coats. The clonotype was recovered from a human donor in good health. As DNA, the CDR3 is TGTGCCACCAGCAGAGACCTAACAGGGGGCGGTGGCTACACCTTC. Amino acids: CATSRDLTGGGGYTF.